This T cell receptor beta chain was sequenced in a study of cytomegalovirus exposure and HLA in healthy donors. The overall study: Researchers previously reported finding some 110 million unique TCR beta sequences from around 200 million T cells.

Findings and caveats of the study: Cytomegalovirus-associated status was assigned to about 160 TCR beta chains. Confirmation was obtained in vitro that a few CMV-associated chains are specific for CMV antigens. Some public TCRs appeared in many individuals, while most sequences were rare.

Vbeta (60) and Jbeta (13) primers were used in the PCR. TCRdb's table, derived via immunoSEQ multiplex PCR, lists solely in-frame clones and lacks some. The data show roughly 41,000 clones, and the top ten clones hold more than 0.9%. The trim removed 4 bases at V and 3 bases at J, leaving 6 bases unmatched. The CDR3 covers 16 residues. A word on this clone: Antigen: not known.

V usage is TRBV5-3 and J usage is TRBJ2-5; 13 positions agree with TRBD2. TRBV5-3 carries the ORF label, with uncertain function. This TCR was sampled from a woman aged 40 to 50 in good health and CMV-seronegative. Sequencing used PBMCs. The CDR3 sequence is CARSLRTSGSEETQYF. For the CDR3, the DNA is TGTGCCAGAAGCCTCCGGACTAGCGGGAGCGAAGAGACCCAGTACTTC.